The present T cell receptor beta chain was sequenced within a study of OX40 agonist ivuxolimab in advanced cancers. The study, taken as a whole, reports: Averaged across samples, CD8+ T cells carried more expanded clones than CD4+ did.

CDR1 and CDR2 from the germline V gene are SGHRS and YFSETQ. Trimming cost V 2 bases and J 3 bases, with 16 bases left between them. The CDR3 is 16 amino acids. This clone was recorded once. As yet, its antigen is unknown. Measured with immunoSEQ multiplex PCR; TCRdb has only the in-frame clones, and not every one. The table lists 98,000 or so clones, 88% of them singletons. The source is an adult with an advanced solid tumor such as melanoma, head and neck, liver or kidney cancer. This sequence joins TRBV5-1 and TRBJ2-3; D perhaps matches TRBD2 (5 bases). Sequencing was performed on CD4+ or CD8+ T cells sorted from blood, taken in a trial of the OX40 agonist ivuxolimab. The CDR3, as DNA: TGCGCCAGCAGCTTCGGGGATAAGCTAGGGACAGATACGCAGTATTTT. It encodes CASSFGDKLGTDTQYF.